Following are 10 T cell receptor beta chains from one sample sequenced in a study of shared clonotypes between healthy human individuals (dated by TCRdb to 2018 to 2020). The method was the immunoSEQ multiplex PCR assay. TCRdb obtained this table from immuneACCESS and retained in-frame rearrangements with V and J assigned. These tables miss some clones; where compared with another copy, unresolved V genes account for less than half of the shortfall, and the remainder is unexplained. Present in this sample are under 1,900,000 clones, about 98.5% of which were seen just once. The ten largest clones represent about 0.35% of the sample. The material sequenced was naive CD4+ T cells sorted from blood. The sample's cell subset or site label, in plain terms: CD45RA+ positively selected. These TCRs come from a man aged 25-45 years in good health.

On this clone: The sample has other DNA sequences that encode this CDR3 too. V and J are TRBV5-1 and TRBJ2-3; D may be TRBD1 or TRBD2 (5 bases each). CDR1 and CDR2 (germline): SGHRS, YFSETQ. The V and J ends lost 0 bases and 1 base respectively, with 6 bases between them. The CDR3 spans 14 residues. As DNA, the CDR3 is TGCGCCAGCAGCTTGGGGGGACGCACAGATACGCAGTATTTT. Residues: CASSLGGRTDTQYF. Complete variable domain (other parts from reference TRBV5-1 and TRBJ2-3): KAGVTQTPRYLIKTRGQQVTLSCSPISGHRSVSWYQQTPGQGLQFLFEYFSETQRNKGNFPGRFSGRQFSNSRSEMNVSTLELGDSALYLCASSLGGRTDTQYFGPGTRLTVL.

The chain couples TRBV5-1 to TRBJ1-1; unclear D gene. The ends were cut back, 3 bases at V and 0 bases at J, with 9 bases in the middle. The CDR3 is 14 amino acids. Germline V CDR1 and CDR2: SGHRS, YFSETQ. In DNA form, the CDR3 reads TGCGCCAGCAGCTCAAAAACGTTGAACACTGAAGCTTTCTTT. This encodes CASSSKTLNTEAFF.

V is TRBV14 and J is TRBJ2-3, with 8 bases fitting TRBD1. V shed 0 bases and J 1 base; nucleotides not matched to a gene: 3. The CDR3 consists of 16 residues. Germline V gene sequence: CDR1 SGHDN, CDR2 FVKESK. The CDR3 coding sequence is TGTGCCAGCAGCCAAGAACCGGGACAGGGCACAGATACGCAGTATTTT. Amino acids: CASSQEPGQGTDTQYF.

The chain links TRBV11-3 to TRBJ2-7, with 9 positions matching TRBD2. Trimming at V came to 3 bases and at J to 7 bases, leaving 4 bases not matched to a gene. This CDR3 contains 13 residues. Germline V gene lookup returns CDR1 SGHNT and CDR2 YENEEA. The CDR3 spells CASSFRREGEQYF. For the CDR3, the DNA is TGTGCCAGCAGCTTCAGGCGGGAGGGGGAGCAGTACTTC.

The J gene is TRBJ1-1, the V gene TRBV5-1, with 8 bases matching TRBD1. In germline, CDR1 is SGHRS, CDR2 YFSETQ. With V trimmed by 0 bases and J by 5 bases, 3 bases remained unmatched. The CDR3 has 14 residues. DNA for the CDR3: TGCGCCAGCAGCTTGGCGGACAGGGTGACTGAAGCTTTCTTT. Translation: CASSLADRVTEAFF.

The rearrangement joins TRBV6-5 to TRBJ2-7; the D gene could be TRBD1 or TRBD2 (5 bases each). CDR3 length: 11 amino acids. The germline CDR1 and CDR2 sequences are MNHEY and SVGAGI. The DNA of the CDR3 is TGTGTAGCCGGGACCCGCTACGAGCAGTACTTC. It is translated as CVAGTRYEQYF.

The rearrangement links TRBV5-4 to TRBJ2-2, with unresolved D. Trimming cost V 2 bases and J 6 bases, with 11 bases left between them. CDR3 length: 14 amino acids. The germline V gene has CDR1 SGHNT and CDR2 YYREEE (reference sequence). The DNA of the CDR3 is TGTGCCAGCAGCTTAGCGCTTGACTCCGGGGAGCTGTTTTTT. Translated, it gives CASSLALDSGELFF. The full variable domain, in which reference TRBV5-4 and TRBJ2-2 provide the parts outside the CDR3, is ETGVTQSPTHLIKTRGQQVTLRCSSQSGHNTVSWYQQALGQGPQFIFQYYREEENGRGNFPPRFSGLQFPNYSSELNVNALELDDSALYLCASSLALDSGELFFGEGSRLTVL.

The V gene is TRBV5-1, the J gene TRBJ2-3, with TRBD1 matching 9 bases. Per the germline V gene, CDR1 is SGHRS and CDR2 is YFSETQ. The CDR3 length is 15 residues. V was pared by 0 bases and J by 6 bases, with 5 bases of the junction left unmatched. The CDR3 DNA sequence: TGCGCCAGCAGCTTGGAGACAGGGGGTGATGATACGCAGTATTTT. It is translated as CASSLETGGDDTQYF.

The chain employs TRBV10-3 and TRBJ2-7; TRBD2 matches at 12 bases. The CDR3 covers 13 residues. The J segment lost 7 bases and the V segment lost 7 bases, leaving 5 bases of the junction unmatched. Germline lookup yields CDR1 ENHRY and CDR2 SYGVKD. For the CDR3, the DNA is TGTGCCATCACCGAGGGACTAGCGGGTGAGCAGTACTTC. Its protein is CAITEGLAGEQYF.

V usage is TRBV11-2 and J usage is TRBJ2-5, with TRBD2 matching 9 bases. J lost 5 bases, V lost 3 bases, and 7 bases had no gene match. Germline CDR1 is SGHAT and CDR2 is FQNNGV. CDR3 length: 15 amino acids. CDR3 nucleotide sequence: TGTGCCAGCAGCTTCGGCGGGAGGGCCTTGGAGACCCAGTACTTC. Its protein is CASSFGGRALETQYF.